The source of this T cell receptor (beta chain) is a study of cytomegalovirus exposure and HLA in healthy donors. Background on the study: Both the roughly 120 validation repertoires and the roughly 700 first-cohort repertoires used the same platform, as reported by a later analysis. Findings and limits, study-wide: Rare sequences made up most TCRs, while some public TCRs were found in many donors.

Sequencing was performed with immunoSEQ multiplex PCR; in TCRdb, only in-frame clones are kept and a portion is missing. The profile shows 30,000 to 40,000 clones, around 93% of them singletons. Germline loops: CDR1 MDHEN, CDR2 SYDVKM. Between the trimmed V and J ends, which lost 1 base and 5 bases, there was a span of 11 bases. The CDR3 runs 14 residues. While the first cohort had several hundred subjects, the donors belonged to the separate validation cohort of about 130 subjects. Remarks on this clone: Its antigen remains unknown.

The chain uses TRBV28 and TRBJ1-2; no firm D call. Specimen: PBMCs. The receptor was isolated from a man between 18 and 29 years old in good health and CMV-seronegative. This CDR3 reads CASSLSGIGYGYTF. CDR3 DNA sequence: TGTGCCAGCAGTTTATCCGGGATAGGTTATGGCTACACCTTC.